This T cell receptor beta chain was captured by sequencing in a study of blood T cell repertoires in COVID-19. As for the study in general: Acute and convalescent COVID-19 samples came from the United States, Italy and Spain.

Original handling: Estimated nucleated cell counts came from reference gene primer amplification. Only in-frame clones appear in the TCRdb table, and some are missing; sequencing was by immunoSEQ multiplex PCR. The V and J calls and clone size come from that table; D and trimming were worked out from the DNA. The sample includes 150,000 to 200,000 clones, approximately 86% of them seen just once. Sequencing was carried out using peripheral blood. The receptor was isolated from a woman aged 80 or over in a cohort sampled during active or convalescent COVID-19.

The CDR3 coding sequence is TGTGCCAGTGGACAGGGGATCTCCTACGAGCAGTACTTC. This translates into CASGQGISYEQYF. The gene calls are TRBV5-5 and TRBJ2-7, with 9 positions matching TRBD1. Germline V lookup: CDR1 SGHKS, CDR2 YYEKEE (reference sequence). The CDR3 is made up of 13 amino acids. The J segment lost 0 bases and the V segment lost 8 bases, leaving 3 bases of the junction unmatched.